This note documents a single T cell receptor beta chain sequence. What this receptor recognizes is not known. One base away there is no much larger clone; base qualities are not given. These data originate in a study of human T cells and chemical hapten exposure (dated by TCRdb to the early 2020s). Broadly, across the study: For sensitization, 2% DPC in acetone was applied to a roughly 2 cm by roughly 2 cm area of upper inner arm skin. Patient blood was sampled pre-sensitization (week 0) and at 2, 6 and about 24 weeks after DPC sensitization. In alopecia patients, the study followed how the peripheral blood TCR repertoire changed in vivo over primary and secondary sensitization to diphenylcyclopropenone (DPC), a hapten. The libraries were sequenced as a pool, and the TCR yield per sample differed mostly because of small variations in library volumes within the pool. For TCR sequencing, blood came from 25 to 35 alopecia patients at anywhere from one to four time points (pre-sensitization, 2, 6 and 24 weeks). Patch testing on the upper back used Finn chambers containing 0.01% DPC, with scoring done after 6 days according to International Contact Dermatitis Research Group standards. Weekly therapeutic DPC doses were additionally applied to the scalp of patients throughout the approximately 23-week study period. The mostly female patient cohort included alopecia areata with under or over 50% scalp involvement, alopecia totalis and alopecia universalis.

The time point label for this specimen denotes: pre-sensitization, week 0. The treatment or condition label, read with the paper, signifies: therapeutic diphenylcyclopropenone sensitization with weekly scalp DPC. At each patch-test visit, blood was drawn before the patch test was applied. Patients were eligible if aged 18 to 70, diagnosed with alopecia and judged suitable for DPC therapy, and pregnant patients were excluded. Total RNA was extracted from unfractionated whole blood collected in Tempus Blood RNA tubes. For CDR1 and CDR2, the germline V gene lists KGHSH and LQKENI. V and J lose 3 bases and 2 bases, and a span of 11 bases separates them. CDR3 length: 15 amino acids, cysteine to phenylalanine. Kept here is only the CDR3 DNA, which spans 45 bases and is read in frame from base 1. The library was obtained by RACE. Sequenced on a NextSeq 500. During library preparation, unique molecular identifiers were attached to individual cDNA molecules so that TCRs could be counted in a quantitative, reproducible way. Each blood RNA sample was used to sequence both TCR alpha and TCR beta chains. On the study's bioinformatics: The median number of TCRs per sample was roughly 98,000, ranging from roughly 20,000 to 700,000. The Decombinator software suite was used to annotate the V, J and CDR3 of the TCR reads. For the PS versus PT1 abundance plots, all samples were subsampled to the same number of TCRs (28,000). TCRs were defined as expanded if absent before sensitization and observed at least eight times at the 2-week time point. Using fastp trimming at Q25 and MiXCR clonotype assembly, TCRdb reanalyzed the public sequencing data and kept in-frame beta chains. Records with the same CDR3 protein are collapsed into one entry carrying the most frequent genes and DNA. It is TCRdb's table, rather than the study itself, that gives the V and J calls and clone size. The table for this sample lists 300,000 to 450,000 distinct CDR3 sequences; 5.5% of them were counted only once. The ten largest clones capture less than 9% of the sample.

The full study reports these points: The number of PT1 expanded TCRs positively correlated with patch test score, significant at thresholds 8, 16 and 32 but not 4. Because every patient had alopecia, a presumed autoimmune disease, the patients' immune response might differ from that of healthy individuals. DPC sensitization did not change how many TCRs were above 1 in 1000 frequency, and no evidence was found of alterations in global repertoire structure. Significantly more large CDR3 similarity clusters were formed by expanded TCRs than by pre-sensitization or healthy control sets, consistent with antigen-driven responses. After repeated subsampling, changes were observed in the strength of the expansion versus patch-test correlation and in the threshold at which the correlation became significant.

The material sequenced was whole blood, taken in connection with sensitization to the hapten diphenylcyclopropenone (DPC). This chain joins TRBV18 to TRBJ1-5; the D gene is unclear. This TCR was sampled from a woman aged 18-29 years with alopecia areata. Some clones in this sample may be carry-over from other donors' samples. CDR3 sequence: CASSPASGGNQPQHF. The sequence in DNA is TGTGCCAGCTCACCCGCTTCCGGGGGCAATCAGCCCCAGCATTTT.